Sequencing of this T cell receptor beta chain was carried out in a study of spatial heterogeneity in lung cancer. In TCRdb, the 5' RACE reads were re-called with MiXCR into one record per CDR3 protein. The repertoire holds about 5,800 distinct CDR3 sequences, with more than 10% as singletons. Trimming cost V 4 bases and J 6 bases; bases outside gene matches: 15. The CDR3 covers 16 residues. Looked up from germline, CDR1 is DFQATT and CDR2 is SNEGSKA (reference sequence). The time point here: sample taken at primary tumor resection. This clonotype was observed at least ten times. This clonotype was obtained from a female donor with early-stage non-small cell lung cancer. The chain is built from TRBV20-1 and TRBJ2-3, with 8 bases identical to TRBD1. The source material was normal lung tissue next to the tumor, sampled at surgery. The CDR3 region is CSATGTGGGLGDTQYF. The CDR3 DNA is TGCAGTGCTACAGGGACAGGAGGTGGTTTGGGGGATACGCAGTATTTT.